This T cell receptor (beta chain) was recovered during a study of CD8 T cells in ankylosing spondylitis. The study's findings and limits: Some of these motif variants have turned up before, in reports on reactive arthritis synovial fluid and blood. Blood of patients with ankylosing spondylitis appeared to be characterized by a TCR beta motif of eight highly homologous variants. Disease-linked clones bore a CD8+ phenotype and were relatively rare in peripheral blood.

This clonotype was counted many times. Its target is not known. A quantitative 5'-RACE method, one with molecular barcodes, was used to make TCR beta libraries. TCRdb re-analysed the 5' RACE reads in MiXCR, keeping a single row per CDR3 protein. The sample contains around 130,000 distinct CDR3 sequences, around 7% of which appear only once. The CDR3 has 15 residues. Germline V gene lookup returns CDR1 DFQATT and CDR2 SNEGSKA (reference sequence). V dropped 3 bases and J dropped 6; count of bases not matched to a gene: 11. The origin of this receptor is a male donor with ankylosing spondylitis or in good health (not recorded which). The genes are TRBV20-1 and TRBJ1-5; 7 bases fit TRBD1. Sequenced input: blood, either unsorted or a sorted T cell fraction (not recorded which). For the CDR3, the DNA is TGCAGTGCTAGCCTCGGTGGGACAGTGAGTCAGCCCCAGCATTTT. Translated: CSASLGGTVSQPQHF.